The rows below give T cell receptor beta chains drawn from one sample of a study of blood T cell repertoires in COVID-19. Clones were sequenced by immunoSEQ multiplex PCR, and TCRdb holds only the in-frame ones, with some missing. The table lists about 200,000 clones, about 90% of them singletons. Sequencing was done on a sample of peripheral blood. All receptors derive from a man aged 50-59 years with acute or convalescent COVID-19. CDR3s include the opening cysteine and the closing phenylalanine or tryptophan. D genes are given only for firm matches. Size tells how often a clone was seen (once, few, many) or the class of an expanded clone, and some rows leave it out.

TRBJ1-6,TRBV18,few,-,TGTGCCAGCTCACCTCGCAGGGCGATTAATTCACCCCTCCACTTT,CASSPRRAINSPLHF
TRBJ2-1,TRBV27,-,TRBD1,TGTGCCAGCAGTTCTTGGACAGGGGCCTACAATGAGCAGTTCTTC,CASSSWTGAYNEQFF
TRBJ1-4,TRBV27,-,TRBD1,TGTGCCACCATTACAGGGGTCACTAATGAAAAACTGTTTTTT,CATITGVTNEKLFF
TRBJ1-1,TRBV6-5,-,-,TGTGCCAGCAGTTACGCAAGCGCAGGACAGAGTGAAGCTTTCTTT,CASSYASAGQSEAFF
TRBJ2-3,TRBV11-2,-,TRBD1,TGTGCCAGCAGCTTAGTTTTCAGGGGGCAAGATACGCAGTATTTT,CASSLVFRGQDTQYF
TRBJ2-1,TRBV7-2,-,-,TGTGCCAGCAGCCCACTAGGGGGTATCTACAATGAGCAGTTCTTC,CASSPLGGIYNEQFF
TRBJ2-1,TRBV5-1,-,-,TGCGCCAGCAGCACCCGACAGGGAGGCATTGTCTATGAGCAGTTCTTC,CASSTRQGGIVYEQFF
TRBJ2-2,TRBV18,-,-,TGTGCCAGCTCACCCGGGGTTGTGTACGGGGAGCTGTTTTTT,CASSPGVVYGELFF
TRBJ1-4,TRBV5-8,-,TRBD1,TGTGCCAGCAGCTTGGTCGGGGGGACAGGGCAGACTTATGAAAAACTGTTTTTT,CASSLVGGTGQTYEKLFF
TRBJ1-5,TRBV30,-,-,TGTGCCTGGAGGGAGACAGGCTCCAATCAGCCCCAGCATTTT,CAWRETGSNQPQHF
TRBJ2-5,TRBV7-9,-,-,TGTGCCAGCAGCTTAGCCGGGGGAGAGACCCAGTACTTC,CASSLAGGETQYF
TRBJ2-3,TRBV7-2,-,TRBD2,TGTGCCAGCAGTTTGGGGGGGAGACGTACAGATACGCAGTATTTT,CASSLGGRRTDTQYF
TRBJ2-1,TRBV2,once,-,TGTGCCAGCACCGAAGGGAGCTCCTACAATGAGCAGTTCTTC,CASTEGSSYNEQFF
TRBJ1-1,TRBV11-1,-,-,TGTGCCAGCAGCTTTCGCGGCACTGAAGCTTTCTTT,CASSFRGTEAFF
TRBJ1-1,TRBV19,-,-,TGTGCCAGTAGTGAAGACAGTAGCTGGGGCACTGAAGCTTTCTTT,CASSEDSSWGTEAFF
TRBJ2-1,TRBV11-3,-,-,TGTGCCAGCAGCAGACCAGGGGCACGATACAATGAGCAGTTCTTC,CASSRPGARYNEQFF